What follows describes a single TCR beta chain. No antigen is known for it. These data belong to a study of T cell responses to AZD1222 COVID-19 vaccine. Clones were read by immunoSEQ multiplex PCR, and TCRdb kept only the in-frame ones, dropping some. The sample lists about 120,000 clones, approximately 90% occurring once. Study-level points and caveats: CD4 TCRs linked to vaccination spanned spike, dominating at 160-218 and 743-854. Of the AZD1222 recipients, only 6 or 7 were seropositive at baseline. Donors were largely white British and mainly female; clonal diversity was possibly underestimated.

Trimming removed 0 bases at V and 1 base at J, with 13 bases between. This CDR3 region has 17 residues. The germline gives CDR1 MGHRA, CDR2 YSYEKL. The sequence was collected from an adult in good health. The chain has TRBV4-1 and TRBJ1-5, with no clear D. This specimen was peripheral blood, taken on day 0 of AZD1222 vaccination. Written as DNA, the CDR3 is TGCGCCAGCAGCCAAGAGGCCCTAGTAAGAAGCAATCAGCCCCAGCATTTT. Translated: CASSQEALVRSNQPQHF.